This T cell receptor gamma chain was sequenced in a study of gamma-delta chains in newborns, infants, children. The wider study: Innate gammadelta T cells reportedly expand polyclonally right after birth, driven by microbial exposure, per the title.

TCRdb re-called the reads through CATT. The repertoire consists of 700 to 900 gamma-chain clones, with 2% to 2.5% occurring once and the leading ten covering 20% to 25%. In the case of this clone: A read error is the likely source, as a far larger clone sits one nucleotide away.

Germline values: CDR1 GITISATS, CDR2 ISYDGTV (reference sequence). This CDR3 has 15 amino acids. The source material was blood. The chain recombines TRGV9 with TRGJP. The TCR sequence derives from a child who was a newborn, infant or young child, either healthy, febrile or measles-vaccinated (not recorded which). The CDR3 protein is CALWEQELGKKIRVF. The DNA of the CDR3 is TGTGCCTTGTGGGAGCAAGAGTTGGGCAAAAAAATCAGGGTATTT.